This T cell receptor (beta chain) stems from a study of T cells after yellow fever vaccination. V lost 9 bases and J 10 bases, leaving 16 bases between the germline ends. The CDR3 extends over 13 amino acids. CDR1 is LNHDA and CDR2 is SQIVND in the germline V gene (reference sequence). Points on this clonotype: What it binds is unknown.

The study made its TCR cDNA through 5'RACE template switching. That step introduced a universal primer site along with UMIs. In TCRdb, the 5' RACE reads were re-called with MiXCR into one record per CDR3 protein. In the table there are 350,000 or so distinct CDR3 sequences, about 7.8% of which are singletons. General observations from the study: Detected again after the booster were most primary-vaccination clones, at approximately 95% CD4 and 88% CD8.

The sequences come from PBMCs, collected 35 to 50 days after the first yellow fever vaccination. V and J are TRBV19 and TRBJ1-6; D might be TRBD1 (6 bases). The source is a man between 18 and 35 years old who received the YFV17D yellow fever vaccine. The CDR3 sequence: CASRQSGGSPLHF. The CDR3 nucleotides are TGTGCCAGCCGACAGTCCGGGGGCTCACCCCTCCACTTT.